The 17 T cell receptor beta chains in this list originate from one sample, sequenced in a study of beta chain features in type 1 diabetes listed by TCRdb under 2018. Library preparation was by the immunoSEQ multiplex PCR assay. The entire isolated RNA was reverse transcribed using the High Capacity cDNA Reverse Transcription Kit, and thus expressed TCRB transcripts were sequenced. TCRdb limited this immuneACCESS table to in-frame rearrangements with V and J called. A share of clones is missing; checked studies link under half to unresolved V genes, and the rest is unexplained. The sample table shows approximately 470,000 clones, and about 29% are seen once. The ten largest clones add up to 0.05% to 0.065% of the sample. The sequenced material came from naive CD4+ T cells from blood. Explained via the paper, the cell subset or site label denotes: true naive CD4+ T cells. The receptor source for this set is a man aged 18 to 29 in good health.

J is TRBJ2-3 and V is TRBV20-1, with D unclear. The V end lost 5 bases, the J end lost 2 bases, and 5 bases lay between the germline ends. The CDR3 extends over 11 amino acids. Germline values: CDR1 DFQATT, CDR2 SNEGSKA (reference sequence). CDR3 protein: CSAQTTDTQYF. CDR3 DNA: TGCAGTGCTCAAACCACAGATACGCAGTATTTT.

CDR3 sequence reads: CASSYRGTGSYNEQFF. The CDR3 nucleotides are TGTGCCAGCAGTTATCGCGGGACTGGCTCCTACAATGAGCAGTTCTTC. The rearrangement links TRBV6-5 to TRBJ2-1; perhaps TRBD2 as D (6 bases). Between the trimmed V and J ends, which lost 3 bases and 0 bases, there was a span of 12 bases. CDR1 and CDR2 (germline): MNHEY, SVGAGI. This CDR3 region has 16 residues.

The rearrangement joins TRBV30 to TRBJ2-3, with D possibly being TRBD2 (5 bases). In germline, CDR1 is GTSNPN, CDR2 SVGIG (reference sequence). V was trimmed by 8 bases and J by 3 bases, leaving 6 bases between them. The CDR3 spans 10 residues. CDR3 in amino acids: CARGTDTQYF. The CDR3 nucleotides are TGTGCCCGGGGAACAGATACGCAGTATTTT.

The gene calls are TRBV29-1 and TRBJ2-7, with D perhaps matching TRBD1 or TRBD2 (5 bases each). V was trimmed by 7 bases and J by 0 bases, leaving 16 bases between them. The germline CDR1 and CDR2 sequences are SQVTM and ANQGSEA. There are 14 residues in the CDR3. CDR3 protein: CSAEGSGSSYEQYF. The CDR3 coding sequence is TGCAGCGCCGAAGGGTCAGGGAGCTCCTACGAGCAGTACTTC.

This sequence joins TRBV14 and TRBJ2-1, with D possibly TRBD2 on 6 matching bases. V was pared by 4 bases and J by 7 bases, with 17 bases between. The germline gives CDR1 SGHDN, CDR2 FVKESK. CDR3 size: 15 residues. CDR3: CASSLGLPNFNEQFF. The CDR3 DNA reads as TGTGCCAGCAGCCTGGGACTGCCGAACTTTAATGAGCAGTTCTTC.

A few counts support this clone. This chain connects TRBV28 to TRBJ2-1; D call uncertain. Germline V gene lookup returns CDR1 MDHEN and CDR2 SYDVKM. The CDR3 runs to 18 residues. V was shortened by 3 bases and J by 5 bases, with 23 bases between the two germline ends. The CDR3 nucleotides are TGTGCCAGCAGTTTGTCGACCGCGCTACCGGAGACGAACAATGAGCAGTTCTTC. Its translation is CASSLSTALPETNNEQFF.

The CDR3 sequence is CASSLGAGGTDTQYF. The DNA for the CDR3 is TGTGCCAGCAGCTTAGGAGCGGGAGGCACAGATACGCAGTATTTT. This chain links TRBV7-3 with TRBJ2-3; 8 nucleotides line up with TRBD2. This CDR3 is 15 amino acids long. J was trimmed by 1 base and V by 2 bases; bases with no gene match: 2. Germline V gene lookup returns CDR1 SGHTA and CDR2 FQGTGA.

There are a few counts of this clone. The chain carries TRBV4-3 and TRBJ1-2, with D tentatively TRBD1 (6 bases). V was cut by 0 bases and J by 4 bases, with 12 bases left in between. The CDR3 runs 15 residues. Per the germline V gene, CDR1 is LGHNA and CDR2 is YSLEER. The CDR3 nucleotides are TGCGCCAGCAGCCAAGACGCAGGGGCTGGCTATGGCTACACCTTC. Translation: CASSQDAGAGYGYTF.

Concerning this clone: Different DNA sequences within this sample yield the same CDR3. The V and J genes are TRBV30 and TRBJ2-7; D perhaps matches TRBD2 (5 bases). From germline, CDR1 is GTSNPN and CDR2 SVGIG (reference sequence). The length of the CDR3 is 14 residues. Trimming cost V 0 bases and J 3 bases, with 12 bases left between them. The chain's CDR3 is CAWSVGRLYYEQYF. The CDR3 DNA reads as TGTGCCTGGAGTGTCGGCAGACTATACTACGAGCAGTACTTC.

Here the CDR3 DNA reads TGTGCCAGCAGTGGTGACTCCCCCGGAGCTTTCTTT. Its protein is CASSGDSPGAFF. The chain couples TRBV25-1 to TRBJ1-1; D is unclear. V gave up 4 bases and J gave up 10 bases, with 13 bases separating them. The CDR3 loop spans 12 amino acids. Germline CDR1 is MGHDK and CDR2 is SYGVNS.

J is TRBJ1-1 and V is TRBV30; 8 bases agree with TRBD1. Germline V gene sequence: CDR1 GTSNPN, CDR2 SVGIG (reference sequence). This CDR3 has 15 residues. The J segment lost 6 bases and the V segment lost 0 bases, leaving 9 bases of the junction unmatched. Written as DNA, the CDR3 is TGTGCCTGGAGTGTATTACCGGGACAGGCATCTGAAGCTTTCTTT. Translating gives CAWSVLPGQASEAFF.

J is TRBJ1-1 and V is TRBV9; TRBD1 matches 8 bases. The V gene end was trimmed by 0 bases and the J gene end by 4 bases; junction bases not matched to a gene: 5. CDR3 size: 15 residues. Germline lookup yields CDR1 SGDLS and CDR2 YYNGEE. CDR3 sequence reads: CASSVEPGGRTEAFF. The DNA of the CDR3 is TGTGCCAGCAGCGTAGAGCCAGGGGGCCGCACTGAAGCTTTCTTT.

The V call is TRBV25-1, the J call TRBJ1-5; 10 positions agree with TRBD1. Losses at the gene ends were 5 bases for V and 2 bases for J; bases not matched to a gene: 6. CDR1 and CDR2 from the germline V gene are MGHDK and SYGVNS. CDR3 size: 16 residues. Here the CDR3 reads CASSPSGTGGNQPQHF. The CDR3 bases are TGTGCCAGCAGTCCTTCCGGGACAGGGGGCAATCAGCCCCAGCATTTT.

The chain joins TRBV5-6 to TRBJ1-2; D is ambiguous. The CDR3 runs 13 residues. CDR1 is SGHDT and CDR2 is YYEEEE in the germline V gene. V gave up 1 base and J gave up 8 bases, with 12 bases separating them. The CDR3 region has the DNA TGTGCCAGCAGCTTGTTGGCAGTTGGCGGCTACACCTTC. It yields the protein CASSLLAVGGYTF.

This clone was seen a handful of times. This chain joins TRBV9 and TRBJ2-5; 9 bases map to TRBD2. CDR1 and CDR2 (germline): SGDLS, YYNGEE. V was pared by 4 bases and J by 3 bases, with 4 bases of the junction left unmatched. This CDR3 spans 14 amino acids. The CDR3 reads CASSPGLAKETQYF. The DNA of the CDR3 is TGTGCCAGCAGCCCGGGACTAGCTAAAGAGACCCAGTACTTC.

The rearrangement uses TRBV4-1 and TRBJ2-1; D remains unclear. Per the germline V gene, CDR1 is MGHRA and CDR2 is YSYEKL. Trimming stripped 1 base from V and 9 bases from J, with 7 bases between. The CDR3 covers 12 residues. The CDR3 loop is CASSQVVGEQFF. The CDR3 nucleotides are TGCGCCAGCAGCCAAGTGGTGGGTGAGCAGTTCTTC.

This clone was seen only a few times. The V and J genes are TRBV19 and TRBJ2-3; TRBD1 might be the D (6 bases). The germline gives CDR1 LNHDA, CDR2 SQIVND (reference sequence). With 4 bases removed from V and 5 bases from J, the gap between germline ends came to 7 bases. This CDR3 comprises 12 residues. This CDR3 is CASSRTVDTQYF. The CDR3 nucleotides are TGTGCCAGTAGTAGGACAGTAGATACGCAGTATTTT.